There are a few counts of the clone carrying this T cell receptor (beta chain). Original processing notes: Counts of TCRs in each sample centred on a median of about 96,000 and extended from around 24,000 to 710,000. MiXCR was run by TCRdb on the RACE reads, yielding one entry per CDR3 protein. TCRdb, not the authors, supplied the V and J calls. The sample carries 340,000 or so distinct CDR3 sequences, around 7% recorded once. There are 14 residues in the CDR3. Germline-derived CDR1 and CDR2 are SEHNR and FQNEAQ (reference sequence). J gave up 4 bases and V 5 bases, and 5 bases lay outside the gene matches. Time point in this sample: patch test 1, 2 weeks after DPC sensitization. Treatment described: therapeutic diphenylcyclopropenone sensitization with weekly scalp DPC. This record belongs to a study of human T cells and chemical hapten exposure. Study in general: The patients, most of them female, presented with alopecia areata, totalis or universalis.

The material sequenced was whole blood, taken in connection with sensitization to the hapten diphenylcyclopropenone (DPC). V usage is TRBV7-9 and J usage is TRBJ1-1; TRBD1 aligns across 9 bases. The origin of this receptor is a young woman with alopecia areata. Some clones in this sample may be carry-over from other donors' samples. The CDR3 region has the DNA TGTGCCAGCAGCCTACAGGGGGCGAGCACTGAAGCTTTCTTT. Its protein is CASSLQGASTEAFF.